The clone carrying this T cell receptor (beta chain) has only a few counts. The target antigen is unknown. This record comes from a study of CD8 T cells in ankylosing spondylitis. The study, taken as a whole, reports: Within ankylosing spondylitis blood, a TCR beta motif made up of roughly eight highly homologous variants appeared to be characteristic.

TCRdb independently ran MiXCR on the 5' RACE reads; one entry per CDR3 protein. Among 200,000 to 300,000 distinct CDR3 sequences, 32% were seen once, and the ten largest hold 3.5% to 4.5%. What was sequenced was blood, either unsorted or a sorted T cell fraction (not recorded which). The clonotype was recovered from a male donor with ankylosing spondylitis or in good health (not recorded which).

The DNA of the CDR3 is TGTGCCGCATTAGGGGGTAGCGGGGAGCTGTTTTTT. Its translation is CAALGGSGELFF. The V call is TRBV7-8, the J call TRBJ2-2; D is possibly TRBD1 (6 bases). Between the trimmed V and J ends, which lost 11 bases and 7 bases, there was a span of 14 bases. The CDR3 covers 12 residues. Germline CDR1 is SGHVS and CDR2 is FQNEAQ.